This passage covers 25 T cell receptor beta chains from one sample sequenced in a study of blood T cell repertoires in COVID-19. The assay was immunoSEQ multiplex PCR, and TCRdb's table has in-frame clones only and misses some. This table has approximately 200,000 clones, around 80% appearing once. Sequencing was done on a sample of peripheral blood. Source of these receptors: a woman between 45 and 65 years old with acute or convalescent COVID-19.

V and J are TRBV19 and TRBJ1-5; 7 bases are a match to TRBD1. The V and J ends lost 7 bases and 4 bases, in that order; junction bases with no gene match: 25. Germline assignment: CDR1 LNHDA and CDR2 SQIVND (reference sequence). The CDR3 sequence is 20 residues long. As DNA, the CDR3 is TGTGCCAGTACCCAAAATAGGCCCGGGACAGAAAATACAAAAAATCAGCCCCAGCATTTT. This encodes CASTQNRPGTENTKNQPQHF. Based on the CDR3 plus reference TRBV19 and TRBJ1-5, the full variable domain is DGGITQSPKYLFRKEGQNVTLSCEQNLNHDAMYWYRQDPGQGLRLIYYSQIVNDFQKGDIAEGYSVSREKKESFPLTVTSAQKNPTAFYLCASTQNRPGTENTKNQPQHFGDGTRLSIL.

This chain connects TRBV7-2 to TRBJ1-5; no clear D. The CDR3 totals 14 residues. Germline CDR1 SGHTA, CDR2 FQGNSA. V lost 2 bases to trimming and J lost 3 bases, with 8 bases between them. The CDR3 nucleotides read TGTGCCAGCAGCTTACTACAGACCAATCAGCCCCAGCATTTT. This gives the protein CASSLLQTNQPQHF.

Regarding this clone: The junction differs from germline at one of its ends, possibly a read error. The chain employs TRBV7-2 and TRBJ2-3; TRBD2 matches at 9 bases. Germline V CDR1 and CDR2: SGHTA, FQGNSA. The CDR3 is 12 amino acids. This chain's CDR3 is CASSLSGTSPFF. DNA for the CDR3: TGTGCCAGCAGCTTGAGCGGGACTAGCCCCTTTTTT.

In this sample, this clone turned up a few times. The chain combines TRBV11-2 with TRBJ1-1; TRBD1 is a possible D gene (6 bases). Trimming stripped 2 bases from V and 0 bases from J, with 10 bases between. This CDR3 has 15 amino acids. The germline V gene encodes CDR1 SGHAT and CDR2 FQNNGV. For the CDR3, the DNA is TGTGCCAGCAGCTTAAGGGGGGGTATGAACACTGAAGCTTTCTTT. The encoded protein is CASSLRGGMNTEAFF. The full variable domain, in which reference TRBV11-2 and TRBJ1-1 provide the parts outside the CDR3, is EAGVAQSPRYKIIEKRQSVAFWCNPISGHATLYWYQQILGQGPKLLIQFQNNGVVDDSQLPKDRFSAERLKGVDSTLKIQPAKLEDSAVYLCASSLRGGMNTEAFFGQGTRLTVV.

This clone has just one count. V gene TRBV7-8 combines with J gene TRBJ1-4, with D maybe TRBD1 (6 bases). The germline V gene has CDR1 SGHVS and CDR2 FQNEAQ. The CDR3 totals 13 residues. V lost 4 bases, J lost 6 bases, and 9 bases lay in between. This chain's CDR3 is CASSSGTHEKLFF. In DNA form, the CDR3 reads TGTGCCAGCAGCTCCGGGACACATGAAAAACTGTTTTTT.

V gene TRBV7-2 combines with J gene TRBJ2-7; possible D gene TRBD2, 6 bases. With 4 bases removed from V and 1 base from J, the gap between germline ends came to 17 bases. The CDR3 is 16 amino acids. Germline lookup yields CDR1 SGHTA and CDR2 FQGNSA. CDR3 residues: CASSSPTPGLSYEQYF. Here the CDR3 DNA reads TGTGCCAGCAGCTCCCCCACCCCGGGACTTTCCTACGAGCAGTACTTC.

The chain employs TRBV12-3 or TRBV12-4 and TRBJ1-5; TRBD1 matches at 8 bases. The CDR3 totals 13 residues. V gave up 6 bases and J gave up 4 bases; unmatched junction bases: 2. This chain's CDR3 is CASRRQGNQPQHF. The CDR3 region has the DNA TGTGCCAGCAGGAGACAGGGGAATCAGCCCCAGCATTTT.

The rearrangement uses TRBV28 and TRBJ2-4; 8 nucleotides line up with TRBD1. This CDR3 spans 13 amino acids. CDR1 is MDHEN and CDR2 is SYDVKM in the germline V gene. Losses at the gene ends were 3 bases for V and 13 bases for J; bases not matched to a gene: 8. CDR3 sequence reads: CASSLNPGQGQYF. The CDR3 DNA sequence: TGTGCCAGCAGTTTGAACCCCGGACAGGGCCAGTACTTC.

This clone has more than one count but fewer than ten. V gene TRBV2 combines with J gene TRBJ2-2; TRBD2 matches at 9 bases. CDR1 is SNHLY and CDR2 is FYNNEI in the germline V gene. J lost 5 bases, V lost 6 bases, and 7 bases had no gene match. The CDR3 is made up of 15 amino acids. The CDR3: CASSGGGLATGELFF. CDR3 nucleotide sequence: TGTGCCAGCAGCGGCGGGGGACTAGCTACCGGGGAGCTGTTTTTT.

Comment on this clone: A junction end diverges from the germline sequence, so it may reflect a read error. This chain joins TRBV11-1 and TRBJ1-6; D ambiguous. In germline, CDR1 is SGHAT, CDR2 FQDESV (reference sequence). The CDR3 consists of 16 residues. The CDR3 is CASSFFMGSHNSPLHF. The CDR3 bases are TGTGCCAGCAGCTTTTTTATGGGCTCCCATAATTCACCCCTCCACTTT.

This clone was picked up a small number of times. This rearrangement joins TRBV12-1 to TRBJ1-2; the table assigns TRBD1, which was not confirmed against the DNA. TRBV12-1 represents a pseudogene. This CDR3 comprises 14 residues. The CDR3 region has the DNA TGTGCCAGCAGCTTTGCGGCAGGGGGTGGTGGCTACACCTTC. It translates to CASSFAAGGGGYTF.

The CDR3 region is CASSPVVASMSYEQYF. For the CDR3, the DNA is TGTGCCAGCTCACCAGTGGTAGCATCTATGTCTTACGAGCAGTACTTC. The rearrangement uses TRBV18 and TRBJ2-7; D remains unclear. This CDR3 spans 16 amino acids. The germline V gene encodes CDR1 KGHSH and CDR2 LQKENI. V was clipped by 2 bases and J by 4 bases, with 18 bases between them.

The V and J genes are TRBV4-1 and TRBJ1-2; 7 positions match TRBD1. V shed 0 bases and J 4 bases; nucleotides not matched to a gene: 8. The CDR3 consists of 16 residues. Germline CDR1 and CDR2: MGHRA and YSYEKL. CDR3 coding DNA: TGCGCCAGCAGCCAAGATGCAAGAGGGGGCAGCTATGGCTACACCTTC. This gives the protein CASSQDARGGSYGYTF.

V is TRBV24-1 and J is TRBJ1-2; TRBD1 agrees at 7 bases. Trimming cost V 4 bases and J 4 bases; bases outside gene matches: 17. Germline V lookup: CDR1 KGHDR, CDR2 SFDVKD. CDR3 length equals 18 residues. CDR3 amino acids: CATSDERAGNRGPYGYTF. The CDR3 DNA reads TGTGCCACCAGTGACGAACGTGCGGGCAACAGGGGACCCTATGGCTACACCTTC.

This clone appeared a few times. The V call is TRBV18, the J call TRBJ1-1; the match to TRBD1 covers 9 bases. CDR1 and CDR2 (germline): KGHSH, LQKENI. V lost 2 bases and J lost 5; bases outside the gene matches: 9. This CDR3 contains 16 residues. The CDR3 loop is CASSPDTGGAGTEAFF. In nucleotides, the CDR3 is TGTGCCAGCTCACCAGATACAGGGGGCGCGGGGACTGAAGCTTTCTTT.

The chain employs TRBV27 and TRBJ2-7; D may be TRBD1 (5 bases). Trimming removed 5 bases at V and 3 bases at J, with 8 bases between. The germline V gene encodes CDR1 MNHEY and CDR2 SMNVEV (reference sequence). The CDR3 runs to 12 residues. The CDR3 is CASSNTGYEQYF. Here the CDR3 DNA reads TGTGCCAGCAGTAATACAGGCTACGAGCAGTACTTC.

This clone was seen only once. This rearrangement joins TRBV28 to TRBJ2-7; possibly TRBD2 for D (5 bases). Trimming took 6 bases from V and 1 from J, leaving 19 bases between them. Germline V gene data show CDR1 as MDHEN and CDR2 as SYDVKM. The CDR3 totals 16 residues. As DNA, the CDR3 is TGTGCCAGCAGCCCGACCAAGTGGACTCCGTCCTACGAGCAGTACTTC. Translating it yields CASSPTKWTPSYEQYF.

This clone was detected ten times or more. The CDR3 DNA reads TGTGCCAGCAGCTCCAGCGGGGGGGCTAACAATGAGCAGTTCTTC. Its protein is CASSSSGGANNEQFF. The J gene is TRBJ2-1, the V gene TRBV9, with TRBD2 identical over 10 bases. The V and J ends lost 4 bases and 5 bases, in that order; junction bases with no gene match: 6. Per the germline V gene, CDR1 is SGDLS and CDR2 is YYNGEE. This CDR3 region has 15 residues.

The rearrangement uses TRBV4-3 and TRBJ1-1; 11 bases align to TRBD1. The V gene end was trimmed by 0 bases and the J gene end by 4 bases; junction bases not matched to a gene: 10. The germline CDR1 and CDR2 sequences are LGHNA and YSLEER. The CDR3 is 18 residues long. The DNA for the CDR3 is TGCGCCAGCAGCCAAGAGTTCCTTTTAGGGACAGGGGGCACTGAAGCTTTCTTT. Translated, it gives CASSQEFLLGTGGTEAFF.

This sequence joins TRBV6-1 and TRBJ2-7, with D perhaps TRBD1 (6 bases). Germline lookup yields CDR1 MNHNS and CDR2 SASEGT. The CDR3 sequence is 16 residues long. V dropped 2 bases and J dropped 3 bases, with 17 bases sitting between them. The CDR3 reads CASSERGTGLGYEQYF. In DNA, the CDR3 is TGTGCCAGCAGTGAAAGGGGAACAGGGCTAGGCTACGAGCAGTACTTC.

This rearrangement joins TRBV27 to TRBJ1-4; 11 bases agree with TRBD1. The CDR3 spans 17 residues. Trimming took 5 bases from V and 2 from J; bases not matched to a gene: 7. The V gene's germline CDR1 is MNHEY and CDR2 SMNVEV (reference sequence). In DNA form, the CDR3 reads TGTGCCAGCAGTCCAGGGACAGGGGGTTGGACTAATGAAAAACTGTTTTTT. Protein sequence: CASSPGTGGWTNEKLFF.

This clone was picked up one time. V is TRBV28 and J is TRBJ2-7; 9 positions match TRBD1. Unmatched junction bases numbered 4, after V lost 8 bases and J lost 5 bases. Per the germline V gene, CDR1 is MDHEN and CDR2 is SYDVKM. This CDR3 comprises 12 residues. The CDR3, as DNA: TGTGCCAGCGGGACAGGGTACCACGAGCAGTACTTC. Encoded protein: CASGTGYHEQYF.

This rearrangement joins TRBV19 to TRBJ2-7, with D tentatively TRBD2 (5 bases). This CDR3 is 14 amino acids long. Germline assignment: CDR1 LNHDA and CDR2 SQIVND (reference sequence). V shed 7 bases and J shed 2 bases, with 15 bases lying between them. The CDR3 loop reads CASTHEGPPYEQYF. CDR3 bases: TGTGCCAGTACCCATGAGGGCCCCCCCTACGAGCAGTACTTC.

The chain has TRBV19 and TRBJ1-4; D is perhaps TRBD1 (5 bases). The V end was cut by 6 bases, the J end by 2 bases, with 13 bases between. This CDR3 comprises 15 residues. Per germline, CDR1 LNHDA and CDR2 SQIVND (reference sequence). The CDR3 sequence: CASSAGFRTNEKLFF. DNA for the CDR3: TGTGCCAGTAGCGCAGGGTTTAGGACTAATGAAAAACTGTTTTTT.

The rearrangement joins TRBV6-2 or TRBV6-3 to TRBJ1-5; 8 bases map to TRBD1. V was clipped by 4 bases and J by 11 bases; unmatched bases: 10. Germline values: CDR1 MNHEY, CDR2 SVGEGT. The CDR3 is made up of 14 amino acids. CDR3 bases: TGTGCCAGCAGTTCTACAGGGGGAAGATCGACCCAGCATTTT. It specifies CASSSTGGRSTQHF.